Detailed here is one T cell receptor (beta chain). An end of the junction does not agree with germline; a read error may underlie this. The record originates from a study of blood T cell repertoires in COVID-19. Background on the study: The United States, Italy and Spain supplied acute and convalescent COVID-19 samples. T cells, B-cell-depleted T cells, or PBMCs supplied cDNA or gDNA.

How the authors handled the data: From reference gene primer amplification, estimates of nucleated cell counts were derived. Sequencing was performed with immunoSEQ multiplex PCR; in TCRdb, only in-frame clones are kept and a portion is missing. V, J and clone size reflect that table, while D and trimming were determined from the DNA. This repertoire shows 80,000 or so clones, about nine tenths found once; its top ten account for over 1.5%. The CDR3 contains 12 residues. CDR1 is MNHNY and CDR2 is SVGAGI in the germline V gene (reference sequence). The sample taken for sequencing was peripheral blood. V usage is TRBV6-6 and J usage is TRBJ1-4, with 10 bases aligning to TRBD1. The TCR originated in a woman between 45 and 60 years old in a cohort sampled during active COVID-19. CDR3 sequence reads: CASTHRGQGMVF. DNA for the CDR3: TGTGCCAGCACCCACCGGGGACAGGGGATGGTTTTT.